These T cell receptor beta chains were read from a single sample in a study of blood T cell repertoires in COVID-19. TCRdb's table, derived via immunoSEQ multiplex PCR, lists solely in-frame clones and lacks some. Seen here are about 300,000 clones, 83% observed once, and the top ten hold approximately 9%. Source material: peripheral blood. These receptors originate from a woman aged 50 to 60 who had recovered from COVID-19. Both conserved end residues are trimmed from each CDR3.

v_call	cdr3_aa
TRBV18	ASSLSTSFGSYEQY
TRBV6-2/TRBV6-3	ASSHRLAGGPSYEQY
TRBV19	ASTLRGGQGNNEQF
TRBV5-1	ASSSGGAPNYGYT
TRBV9	ASSVSLGQGNYGYT
TRBV20-1	SASSVGNQETQY
TRBV19	ASSQLVNGPQH
TRBV29-1	SVEQDRANTEAF
TRBV30	AWRTPGQVMTGELF
TRBV6-2/TRBV6-3	ASSGQGEGEPQH
TRBV18	ASSQSVPRTGGFEQY
TRBV6-6	ASLNNGLRGEKLF
TRBV19	ASTDRNYGYT
TRBV5-1	ASSLDTSGETQY
TRBV28	ASSIRTGRGEKLF
TRBV3-1/TRBV3-2	ASSQALRSSYEQY
TRBV7-2	ASSSPTRNTGELF
TRBV19	ASSMFWQGSNYEQY
TRBV19	ASQPIHRQGRVYGYT
TRBV3-1/TRBV3-2	ASSQDEDTQY
TRBV9	ASSVGGRGVVETQY
TRBV9	ASSVDRETGNTIY
TRBV28	ASSLGTGGNGYT
TRBV3-1/TRBV3-2	ASSQGGRNTEAF
TRBV15	ATSRDAGGTDTQY
TRBV28	ASSSDRGRIYNEQF
TRBV2	ASSSQGGGNSPLH
TRBV4-3	ASSQEVTGKTEAF
TRBV11-2	ASSFGTGGLYEQY
TRBV3-1/TRBV3-2	ASSPRQSYEQY
TRBV28	ASSLRGTKGGELF
TRBV21-1	ASSSTDTTGYT
TRBV27	ASSPGQVDYNEQF
TRBV20-1	SARAADTQY
TRBV19	ASSIGLDSYNEQF
TRBV2	TGGDFDNSPLH
TRBV30	AWSVSGATIY
TRBV19	ASSPRQGAAGELF
TRBV5-6	ASSAQGLNQPQH
TRBV27	ASSWQGASEQF
TRBV14	ASSRSRDSLYGYT
TRBV5-1	ASSLARWGEKDEETQY
TRBV6-5	ASSYSDSYEQY
TRBV7-8	ASSSPPGTEYYYEQY
TRBV25-1	ASSEPGQMNTEAF
TRBV18	ASSPSGDSPLH
TRBV29-1	SVRVGAVQETQY
TRBV18	ASSKGGDSQPQH
TRBV5-4	ASSRRGATEAF
TRBV5-1	ASSYGSGGDYEQY
TRBV10-3	AISWGVEANYGYT
TRBV27	ASRNWGDNSPLH
TRBV18	ASSPGAGANYGYT
TRBV7-2	ASSLNGPQGVGGVGYT
TRBV28	ASSLAGQPQH
TRBV4-3	ASSKQLQGFTDTQY
TRBV6-2/TRBV6-3	ASSYPVLRGRERDTQY
TRBV6-2/TRBV6-3	ASSYGTVAGYQY